The entry that follows covers one T cell receptor beta chain sequence. CDR3 length equals 14 residues. The germline V and J ends were trimmed by 4 bases and 6 bases, with 17 bases remaining between them. CDR1 and CDR2 (germline): SGDLS, YYNGEE. Measured with immunoSEQ multiplex PCR; TCRdb has only the in-frame clones, and not every one. The sample consists of over 150,000 clones, roughly 90% of them appearing once. These data belong to a study of blood T cell repertoires in COVID-19. As for the study in general: Specimens from acute and convalescent COVID-19 originated in the United States, Italy and Spain.

Sequencing was carried out using peripheral blood. The rearrangement joins TRBV9 to TRBJ2-7, with D perhaps matching TRBD2 (5 bases). The clonotype comes from a woman aged 55-70 years who had recovered from COVID-19. CDR3 in amino acids: CASSPRGGQPEQYF. The CDR3 DNA sequence: TGTGCCAGCAGCCCACGTGGCGGGCAGCCCGAGCAGTACTTC. The full variable domain, with the rest looked up from reference TRBV9 and TRBJ2-7, is DSGVTQTPKHLITATGQRVTLRCSPRSGDLSVYWYQQSLDQGLQFLIQYYNGEERAKGNILERFSAQQFPDLHSELNLSSLELGDSALYFCASSPRGGQPEQYFGPGTRLTVT.